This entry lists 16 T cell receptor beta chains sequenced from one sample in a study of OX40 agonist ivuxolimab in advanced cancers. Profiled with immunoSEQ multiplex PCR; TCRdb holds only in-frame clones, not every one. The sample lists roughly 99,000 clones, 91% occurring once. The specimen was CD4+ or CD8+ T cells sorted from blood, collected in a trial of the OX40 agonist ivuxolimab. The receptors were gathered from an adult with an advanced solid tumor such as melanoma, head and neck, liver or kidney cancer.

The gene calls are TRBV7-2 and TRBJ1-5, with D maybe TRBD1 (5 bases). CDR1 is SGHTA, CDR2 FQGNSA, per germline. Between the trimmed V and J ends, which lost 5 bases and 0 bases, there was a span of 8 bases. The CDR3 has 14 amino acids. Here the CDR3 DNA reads TGTGCCAGCAGCCCCGACAGTAGCAATCAGCCCCAGCATTTT. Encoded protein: CASSPDSSNQPQHF. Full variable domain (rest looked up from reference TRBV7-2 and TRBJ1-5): GAGVSQSPSNKVTEKGKDVELRCDPISGHTALYWYRQSLGQGLEFLIYFQGNSAPDKSGLPSDRFSAERTGGSVSTLTIQRTQQEDSAVYLCASSPDSSNQPQHFGDGTRLSIL.

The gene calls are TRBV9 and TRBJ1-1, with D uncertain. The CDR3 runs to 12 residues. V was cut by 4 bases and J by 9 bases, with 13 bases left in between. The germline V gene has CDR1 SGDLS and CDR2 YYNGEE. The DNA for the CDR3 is TGTGCCAGCAGCCCCCCCGAATCCAAAGCTTTCTTT. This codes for CASSPPESKAFF.

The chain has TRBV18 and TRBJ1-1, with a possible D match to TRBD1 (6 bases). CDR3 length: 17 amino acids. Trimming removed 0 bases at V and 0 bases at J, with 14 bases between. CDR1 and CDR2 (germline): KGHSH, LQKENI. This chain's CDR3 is CASSPPSKGGMNTEAFF. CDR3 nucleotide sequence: TGTGCCAGCTCACCACCTTCCAAAGGGGGGATGAACACTGAAGCTTTCTTT.

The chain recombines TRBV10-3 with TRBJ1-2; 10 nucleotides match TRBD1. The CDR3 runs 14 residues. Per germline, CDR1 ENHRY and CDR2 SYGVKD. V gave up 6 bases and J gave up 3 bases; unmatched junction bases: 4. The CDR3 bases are TGTGCCATCAGAGGACAGGGGGTGGACTATGGCTACACCTTC. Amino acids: CAIRGQGVDYGYTF.

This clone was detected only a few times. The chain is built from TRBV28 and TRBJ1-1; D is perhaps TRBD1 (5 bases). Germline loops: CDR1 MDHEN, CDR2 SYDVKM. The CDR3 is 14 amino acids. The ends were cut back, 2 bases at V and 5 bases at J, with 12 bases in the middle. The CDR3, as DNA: TGTGCCAGCAGTTTAGTCGGGGGATGGACTGAAGCTTTCTTT. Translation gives CASSLVGGWTEAFF.

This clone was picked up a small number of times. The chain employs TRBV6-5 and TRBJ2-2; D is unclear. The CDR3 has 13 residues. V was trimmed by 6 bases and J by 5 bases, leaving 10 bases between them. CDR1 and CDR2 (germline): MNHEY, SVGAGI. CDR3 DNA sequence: TGTGCCAGCAGGCCCCCCGGGACCGGGGAGCTGTTTTTT. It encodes CASRPPGTGELFF.

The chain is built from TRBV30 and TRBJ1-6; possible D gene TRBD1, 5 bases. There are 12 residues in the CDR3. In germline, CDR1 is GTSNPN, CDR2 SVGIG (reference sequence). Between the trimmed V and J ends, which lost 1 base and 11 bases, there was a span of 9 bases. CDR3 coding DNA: TGTGCCTGGAGTGCCGGGGGTCCACCCCTCCACTTT. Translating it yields CAWSAGGPPLHF.

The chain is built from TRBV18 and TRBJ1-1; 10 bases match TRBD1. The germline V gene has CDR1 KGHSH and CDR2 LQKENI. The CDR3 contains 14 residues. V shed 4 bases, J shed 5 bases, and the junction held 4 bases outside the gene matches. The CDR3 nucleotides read TGTGCCAGCTCACTGACAGGGGGCCGGACTGAAGCTTTCTTT. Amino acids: CASSLTGGRTEAFF.

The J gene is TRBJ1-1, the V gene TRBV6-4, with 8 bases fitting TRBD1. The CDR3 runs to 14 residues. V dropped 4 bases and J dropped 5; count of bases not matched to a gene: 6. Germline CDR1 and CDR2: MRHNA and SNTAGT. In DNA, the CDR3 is TGTGCCAGCAGTGCCAACAGGGGGGATACTGAAGCTTTCTTT. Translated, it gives CASSANRGDTEAFF.

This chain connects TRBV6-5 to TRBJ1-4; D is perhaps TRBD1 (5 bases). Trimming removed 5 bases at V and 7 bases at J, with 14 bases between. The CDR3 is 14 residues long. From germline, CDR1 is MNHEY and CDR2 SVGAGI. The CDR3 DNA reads TGTGCCAGCAGTCCATTCTTACAGGCTGAAAAACTGTTTTTT. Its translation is CASSPFLQAEKLFF.

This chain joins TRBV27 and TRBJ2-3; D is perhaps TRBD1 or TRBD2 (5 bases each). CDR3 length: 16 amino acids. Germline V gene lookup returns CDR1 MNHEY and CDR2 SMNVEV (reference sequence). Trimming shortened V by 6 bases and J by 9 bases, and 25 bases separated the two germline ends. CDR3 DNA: TGTGCCAGCAGGCTACTCCGGGACGGAGCAGGACGGACGCAGTATTTT. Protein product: CASRLLRDGAGRTQYF.

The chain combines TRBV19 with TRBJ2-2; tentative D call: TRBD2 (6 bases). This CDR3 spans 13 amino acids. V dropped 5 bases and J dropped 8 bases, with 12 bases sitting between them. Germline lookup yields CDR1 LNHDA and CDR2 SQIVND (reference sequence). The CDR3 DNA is TGTGCCAGTAGTTCCGCGGGGAGTGGGGAGCTGTTTTTT. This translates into CASSSAGSGELFF.

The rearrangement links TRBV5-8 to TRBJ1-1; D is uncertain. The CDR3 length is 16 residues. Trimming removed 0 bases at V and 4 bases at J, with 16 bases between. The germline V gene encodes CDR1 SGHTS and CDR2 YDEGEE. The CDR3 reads CASSLGDAVVGTEAFF. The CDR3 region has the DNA TGTGCCAGCAGCTTGGGGGATGCGGTGGTCGGCACTGAAGCTTTCTTT. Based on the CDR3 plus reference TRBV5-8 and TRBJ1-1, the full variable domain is EAGVTQSPTHLIKTRGQQATLRCSPISGHTSVYWYQQALGLGLQFLLWYDEGEERNRGNFPPRFSGRQFPNYSSELNVNALELEDSALYLCASSLGDAVVGTEAFFGQGTRLTVV.

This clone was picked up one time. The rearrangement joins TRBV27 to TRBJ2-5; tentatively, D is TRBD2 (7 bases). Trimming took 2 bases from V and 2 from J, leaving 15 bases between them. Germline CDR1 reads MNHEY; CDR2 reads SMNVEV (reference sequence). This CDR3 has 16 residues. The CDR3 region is CASSLTQGGGQETQYF. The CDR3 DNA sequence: TGTGCCAGCAGTTTAACCCAAGGGGGGGGGCAAGAGACCCAGTACTTC.

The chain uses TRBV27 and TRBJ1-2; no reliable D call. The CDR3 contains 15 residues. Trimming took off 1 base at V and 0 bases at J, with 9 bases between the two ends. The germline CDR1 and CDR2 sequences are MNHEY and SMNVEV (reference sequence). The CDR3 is CASSLFGVTNYGYTF. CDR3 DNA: TGTGCCAGCAGTTTATTCGGCGTTACTAACTATGGCTACACCTTC.

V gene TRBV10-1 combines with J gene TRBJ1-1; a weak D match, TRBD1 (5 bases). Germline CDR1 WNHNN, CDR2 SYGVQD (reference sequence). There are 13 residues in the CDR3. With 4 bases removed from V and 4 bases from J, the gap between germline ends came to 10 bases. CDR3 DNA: TGCGCCAGCAGTGGACGGGGGAGCACTGAAGCTTTCTTT. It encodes CASSGRGSTEAFF.